Below, 4 T cell receptor beta chains from the same sample are listed, as sequenced in a study of early stage breast cancer tumors (dated by TCRdb to 2016 to 2017). Libraries were constructed by the immunoSEQ multiplex PCR assay. TCRdb took over this immuneACCESS table, retaining in-frame rearrangements with V and J assigned. Such tables are incomplete; in checked studies, under half of the missing clones stem from an unresolved V gene, and the remainder is unexplained. The sample data list approximately 7,400 clones, and approximately 67% of these were observed just once. Of the sample, 6.5% to 8.5% is held by the ten largest clones. Sequences were obtained from breast tumor tissue. Source of these receptors: a person aged 70 to 80 with breast cancer.

The genes are TRBV7-9 and TRBJ1-2; 12 bases are a match to TRBD1. Germline V gene data show CDR1 as SEHNR and CDR2 as FQNEAQ (reference sequence). V was clipped by 5 bases and J by 3 bases; unmatched bases: 4. The CDR3 runs to 15 residues. This CDR3 reads CASSDGTGGYYGYTF. CDR3 nucleotide sequence: TGTGCCAGCAGCGACGGGACAGGGGGCTACTATGGCTACACCTTC.

The count of this clone is one. V and J are TRBV2 and TRBJ2-7; D gene uncertain. The CDR3 spans 12 residues. V was shortened by 6 bases and J by 0 bases, with 6 bases between the two germline ends. Germline loops: CDR1 SNHLY, CDR2 FYNNEI. CDR3 DNA sequence: TGTGCCAGCAGGCCCTACTCCTACGAGCAGTACTTC. It codes for CASRPYSYEQYF.

The rearrangement joins TRBV13 to TRBJ2-7; TRBD2 matches 10 bases. The CDR3 extends over 17 amino acids. The germline CDR1 and CDR2 sequences are PRHDT and FYEKMQ (reference sequence). Trimming removed 0 bases from V and 7 bases from J; junction bases left unmatched: 12. This chain's CDR3 is CASSLGRSSGGAWEQYF. DNA of the CDR3: TGTGCCAGCAGCTTAGGCCGGTCGAGCGGGGGGGCCTGGGAGCAGTACTTC.

The rearrangement links TRBV7-6 to TRBJ2-5; D gene ambiguous. The V end lost 3 bases, the J end lost 5 bases, and 7 bases lay between the germline ends. Germline CDR1 SGHVS, CDR2 FNYEAQ. The CDR3 is 12 residues long. The chain's CDR3 is CASSLMGETQYF. In DNA, the CDR3 is TGTGCCAGCAGCTTGATGGGCGAGACCCAGTACTTC.